Following are 28 T cell receptor beta chains from one sample sequenced in a study of Ad26.COV2.S vaccination and SARS-CoV-2 variants. Treatment of the sample: 15 to 20 received Ad26.COV2.S at low or high dose, single or two shots; several received placebo; per-sample allocation not given. Sampling was done on day 63 after the first vaccine or placebo injection. Generated by immunoSEQ multiplex PCR, the TCRdb table keeps only in-frame clones and is missing some. This table has approximately 410,000 clones, approximately 88% appearing once. Specimen: peripheral blood, collected in a trial of Ad26.COV2.S vaccine versus placebo. All receptors derive from a person aged 18-60 years who received the Ad26.COV2.S COVID-19 vaccine or a placebo.

This chain connects TRBV10-3 to TRBJ2-7; D is unclear. Trimming pared 6 bases from V and 4 bases from J, leaving 13 bases between. Germline CDR1 reads ENHRY; CDR2 reads SYGVKD. The CDR3 extends over 13 amino acids. In DNA form, the CDR3 reads TGTGCCATCAGCCTCGACCTAAGTTACGAGCAGTACTTC. It translates to CAISLDLSYEQYF.

The chain has TRBV10-3 and TRBJ2-7, with a possible D match to TRBD1 (7 bases). The germline V gene has CDR1 ENHRY and CDR2 SYGVKD. V was shortened by 8 bases and J by 5 bases, with 13 bases between the two germline ends. CDR3 size: 12 residues. CDR3: CAIGGGGDEQYF. DNA of the CDR3: TGTGCCATCGGTGGAGGGGGCGACGAGCAGTACTTC.

CDR3: CASSSQVDPRIYGYTF. The CDR3 region has the DNA TGTGCCAGCAGCTCCCAGGTTGACCCCCGGATCTATGGCTACACCTTC. The V call is TRBV5-5, the J call TRBJ1-2; no reliable D call. Per germline, CDR1 SGHKS and CDR2 YYEKEE (reference sequence). This CDR3 region has 16 residues. Trimming left V 3 bases short and J 4 bases short, with 19 bases between.

On this clone itself: In the same sample, other DNA sequences code for this CDR3. The chain carries TRBV28 and TRBJ1-5; D is unclear. The V gene's germline CDR1 is MDHEN and CDR2 SYDVKM. The CDR3 consists of 13 residues. Trimming removed 3 bases from V and 0 bases from J, with 3 bases in between. CDR3 sequence reads: CASSLNSNQPQHF. The DNA for the CDR3 is TGTGCCAGCAGTTTGAATAGCAATCAGCCCCAGCATTTT.

The chain is built from TRBV19 and TRBJ2-7; D remains ambiguous. This CDR3 spans 15 amino acids. The V end was cut by 2 bases, the J end by 6 bases, with 17 bases between. CDR1 and CDR2 from the germline V gene are LNHDA and SQIVND (reference sequence). The CDR3 loop is CASSITAALTREQYF. The DNA for the CDR3 is TGTGCCAGTAGTATAACCGCTGCTTTGACTCGCGAGCAGTACTTC.

This chain uses TRBV28 with TRBJ2-5; TRBD1 aligns across 8 bases. The V and J ends lost 5 bases and 1 base, in that order; junction bases with no gene match: 6. CDR1 is MDHEN and CDR2 is SYDVKM in the germline V gene. The CDR3 is 15 residues long. DNA for the CDR3: TGTGCCAGCAGTAAACTAGGGACAGGCCAAGAGACCCAGTACTTC. Protein: CASSKLGTGQETQYF.

The genes are TRBV28 and TRBJ2-7, with 8 bases matching TRBD1. The CDR3 contains 13 residues. Germline CDR1 reads MDHEN; CDR2 reads SYDVKM. Trimming removed 4 bases from V and 3 bases from J; junction bases left unmatched: 2. The CDR3 DNA reads as TGTGCCAGCAGTTCCGGACAGGGCTACGAGCAGTACTTC. Translated, it gives CASSSGQGYEQYF.

This clone was seen more than once but under ten times. The chain links TRBV4-2 to TRBJ2-1; D is uncertain. The CDR3 is 16 residues long. Trimming shortened V by 1 base and J by 5 bases, and 15 bases separated the two germline ends. The germline CDR1 and CDR2 sequences are LGHNA and YNFKEQ. The CDR3 DNA reads as TGTGCCAGCAGCCAAGTTCTCTTCGGGTCGAACAATGAGCAGTTCTTC. Amino acids: CASSQVLFGSNNEQFF.

The V and J genes are TRBV18 and TRBJ2-7; D possibly corresponds to TRBD2 (6 bases). The CDR3 sequence is 12 residues long. The V gene's germline CDR1 is KGHSH and CDR2 LQKENI. V lost 6 bases, J lost 2 bases, and 8 bases lay in between. The CDR3 DNA reads TGTGCCAGCTCGGGAGGCCCCTACGAGCAGTACTTC. Translated: CASSGGPYEQYF.

The genes are TRBV4-3 and TRBJ2-3, with TRBD1 as a possible D gene (5 bases). The length of the CDR3 is 15 residues. Trimming cost V 4 bases and J 4 bases, with 15 bases left between them. Germline CDR1 and CDR2: LGHNA and YSLEER. The chain's CDR3 is CASSLHWTKADTQYF. The CDR3, as DNA: TGCGCCAGCAGCCTGCACTGGACAAAAGCAGATACGCAGTATTTT.

The chain couples TRBV5-5 to TRBJ1-2; no clear D gene. V was clipped by 0 bases and J by 4 bases, with 10 bases between them. The CDR3 extends over 14 amino acids. The germline V gene has CDR1 SGHKS and CDR2 YYEKEE (reference sequence). The CDR3 DNA reads as TGTGCCAGCAGCTTGGACTATCTTCCCTATGGCTACACCTTC. Protein sequence: CASSLDYLPYGYTF.

The CDR3 loop is CAISEAGSYNEQFF. The CDR3 DNA is TGTGCCATCAGTGAGGCGGGGAGTTACAATGAGCAGTTCTTC. This chain joins TRBV10-3 and TRBJ2-1, with D possibly TRBD2 on 6 matching bases. The CDR3 length is 14 residues. Looked up from germline, CDR1 is ENHRY and CDR2 is SYGVKD. V was clipped by 2 bases and J by 4 bases, with 9 bases between them.

CDR3 DNA: TGTGCCTGGAGTGTACACGGACTAGCGAAGCAAGAGACCCAGTACTTC. Amino acids: CAWSVHGLAKQETQYF. V is TRBV30 and J is TRBJ2-5, with 9 bases aligning to TRBD2. CDR1 is GTSNPN and CDR2 is SVGIG in the germline V gene (reference sequence). This CDR3 region has 16 residues. The ends lost 0 bases at V and 2 bases at J; junction bases unmatched: 7. Full variable domain (rest looked up from reference TRBV30 and TRBJ2-5): SQTIHQWPATLVQPVGSPLSLECTVEGTSNPNLYWYRQAAGRGLQLLFYSVGIGQISSEVPQNLSASRPQDRQFILSSKKLLLSDSGFYLCAWSVHGLAKQETQYFGPGTRLLVL.

V gene TRBV4-2 combines with J gene TRBJ2-3, with D perhaps TRBD1 (5 bases). CDR3 size: 14 residues. Trimming stripped 2 bases from V and 1 base from J, with 7 bases between. Germline V lookup: CDR1 LGHNA, CDR2 YNFKEQ. CDR3 region: CASSQQGGTDTQYF. The DNA for the CDR3 is TGTGCCAGCAGCCAACAGGGTGGCACAGATACGCAGTATTTT.

This clone was found a few times. The chain combines TRBV11-1 with TRBJ2-2; 13 positions agree with TRBD2. V trimming: 5 bases; J trimming: 3 bases; junction bases outside the gene matches: 3. This CDR3 spans 16 amino acids. Germline CDR1 and CDR2: SGHAT and FQDESV (reference sequence). The CDR3 protein is CASSELAGGHTGELFF. CDR3 DNA: TGTGCCAGCAGCGAACTAGCGGGGGGGCACACCGGGGAGCTGTTTTTT.

The rearrangement joins TRBV24-1 to TRBJ2-3; 8 bases match TRBD2. The CDR3 loop spans 14 amino acids. The V and J ends lost 5 bases and 3 bases, in that order; junction bases with no gene match: 3. Germline V gene lookup returns CDR1 KGHDR and CDR2 SFDVKD. CDR3 amino acids: CATSARGGTDTQYF. CDR3 nucleotide sequence: TGTGCCACCAGTGCCCGGGGGGGGACAGATACGCAGTATTTT.

The chain links TRBV4-1 to TRBJ2-5; perhaps TRBD1 as D (7 bases). V lost 8 bases and J lost 4, with 26 bases in between. CDR1 and CDR2 (germline): MGHRA, YSYEKL. This CDR3 has 17 residues. CDR3 in DNA: TGCGCCAGCTCCAAGGGTAGTCAGGGGGGCGGGCGAGAGACCCAGTACTTC. As protein: CASSKGSQGGGRETQYF.

V and J are TRBV27 and TRBJ2-7, with D possibly TRBD2 on 6 matching bases. Deletions cut 4 bases from V and 12 bases from J, with 19 bases between. This CDR3 has 13 amino acids. CDR1 and CDR2 (germline): MNHEY, SMNVEV (reference sequence). The CDR3 loop is CASSWGVGQYLYF. The CDR3 nucleotides are TGTGCCAGCAGTTGGGGGGTGGGGCAGTACTTGTACTTC.

V is TRBV19 and J is TRBJ2-3; 16 bases fit TRBD2. Per the germline V gene, CDR1 is LNHDA and CDR2 is SQIVND (reference sequence). The length of the CDR3 is 18 residues. The ends lost 4 bases at V and 4 bases at J; junction bases unmatched: 8. This chain's CDR3 is CASSRGLAGGPNADTQYF. The CDR3 nucleotides read TGTGCCAGTAGTAGGGGACTAGCGGGGGGGCCTAACGCAGATACGCAGTATTTT. Using reference TRBV19 and TRBJ2-3 for the parts outside the CDR3, the full variable domain is DGGITQSPKYLFRKEGQNVTLSCEQNLNHDAMYWYRQDPGQGLRLIYYSQIVNDFQKGDIAEGYSVSREKKESFPLTVTSAQKNPTAFYLCASSRGLAGGPNADTQYFGPGTRLTVL.

V usage is TRBV5-6 and J usage is TRBJ2-1, with D possibly matching TRBD1 (5 bases). V lost 1 base to trimming and J lost 1 base, with 15 bases between them. Per the germline V gene, CDR1 is SGHDT and CDR2 is YYEEEE. There are 17 residues in the CDR3. The CDR3 here is CASSLSPGSLSYNEQFF. The CDR3 nucleotides are TGTGCCAGCAGCTTGTCCCCAGGGTCCCTTTCCTACAATGAGCAGTTCTTC.

The chain carries TRBV10-3 and TRBJ2-7, with TRBD1 matching over 8 bases. This CDR3 has 12 residues. Germline V CDR1 and CDR2: ENHRY, SYGVKD. V lost 9 bases, J lost 2 bases, and 3 bases stayed unmatched. The CDR3 DNA reads TGTGCCATTATGGACAGGGCCTACGAGCAGTACTTC. Its protein is CAIMDRAYEQYF.

The chain couples TRBV9 to TRBJ1-3; perhaps TRBD1 as D (6 bases). CDR1 and CDR2 from the germline V gene are SGDLS and YYNGEE. This CDR3 spans 14 amino acids. V was cut by 2 bases and J by 2 bases, with 8 bases left in between. The CDR3 region is CASSVGQTGNTIYF. The CDR3 region has the DNA TGTGCCAGCAGCGTGGGACAAACTGGAAACACCATATATTTT.

V gene TRBV6-2 or TRBV6-3 combines with J gene TRBJ1-2; D might be TRBD1 (5 bases). V was cut by 0 bases and J by 4 bases, with 15 bases left in between. Germline V lookup: CDR1 MNHEY, CDR2 SVGEGT. The CDR3 length is 16 residues. CDR3 residues: CASSYSTGGHGYGYTF. The CDR3 nucleotides are TGTGCCAGCAGTTACTCGACCGGGGGTCACGGCTATGGCTACACCTTC.

V is TRBV7-6 and J is TRBJ2-5; D is uncertain. Trimming stripped 5 bases from V and 5 bases from J, with 18 bases between. Germline V lookup: CDR1 SGHVS, CDR2 FNYEAQ. The CDR3 runs 15 residues. CDR3 bases: TGTGCCAGCAGCCTGATCCGGGTCGAATTGGAGACCCAGTACTTC. Translation: CASSLIRVELETQYF.

The rearrangement links TRBV13 to TRBJ1-1, with 10 bases aligning to TRBD1. Germline CDR1 reads PRHDT; CDR2 reads FYEKMQ (reference sequence). The CDR3 consists of 15 residues. The V and J ends lost 4 bases and 7 bases, in that order; junction bases with no gene match: 9. The CDR3 reads CASSYRDRGQHEAFF. DNA for the CDR3: TGTGCCAGCAGCTACCGGGACAGGGGCCAACATGAAGCTTTCTTT.

The chain recombines TRBV29-1 with TRBJ2-3, with D tentatively TRBD2 (5 bases). The V end lost 3 bases, the J end lost 4 bases, and 20 bases lay between the germline ends. The CDR3 runs 16 residues. Per the germline V gene, CDR1 is SQVTM and CDR2 is ANQGSEA. CDR3 region: CSVDAAGGFGADTQYF. Here the CDR3 DNA reads TGCAGCGTTGATGCCGCAGGTGGTTTCGGGGCAGATACGCAGTATTTT.

The chain couples TRBV7-2 to TRBJ2-3; D is unclear. Trimming took 1 base from V and 8 from J, leaving 16 bases between them. This CDR3 region has 15 residues. The germline CDR1 and CDR2 sequences are SGHTA and FQGNSA. The DNA for the CDR3 is TGTGCCAGCAGCTTAGACTGGTCCGAAGGCGGTACGCAGTATTTT. Encoded protein: CASSLDWSEGGTQYF.

The chain is built from TRBV7-2 and TRBJ2-7; D may match TRBD1 or TRBD2 (5 bases each). The CDR3 extends over 14 amino acids. V was trimmed by 5 bases and J by 3 bases, leaving 14 bases between them. Germline assignment: CDR1 SGHTA and CDR2 FQGNSA. DNA for the CDR3: TGTGCCAGCAGCCTCCGGGACCGCGACTACGAGCAGTACTTC. As protein: CASSLRDRDYEQYF.